The 11 T cell receptor beta chains below come from one sample, sequenced in a study of blood T cells in healthy people across ages. PCR was performed a second time for about 6 to 11 cycles using a sample-barcoded 5' primer and a J-beta primer mix. Each CDR3 protein gets one entry after TCRdb re-called the 5' RACE reads with MiXCR. The sample consists of some 1.4 million distinct CDR3 sequences, around two fifths of them appearing once. The sequencing sample was made of blood. These receptors all come from a woman aged 18-29 years in good health.

About this clonotype itself: The junction does not match germline at one end; this may be a read error. This chain connects TRBV5-4 to TRBJ1-2; no clear D. Germline assignment: CDR1 SGHNT and CDR2 YYREEE (reference sequence). This CDR3 is built from 12 residues. The chain's CDR3 is CASSTDHYGYTF. CDR3 coding DNA: TGTGCCAGCAGCACAGACCACTATGGTTACACCTTC. Full variable domain (remainder filled in from reference TRBV5-4 and TRBJ1-2): ETGVTQSPTHLIKTRGQQVTLRCSSQSGHNTVSWYQQALGQGPQFIFQYYREEENGRGNFPPRFSGLQFPNYSSELNVNALELDDSALYLCASSTDHYGYTFGSGTRLTVV.

This clonotype was observed a few times. This chain links TRBV6-5 with TRBJ2-5; 9 nucleotides line up with TRBD2. Unmatched junction bases numbered 8, after V lost 0 bases and J lost 6 bases. This CDR3 is built from 16 residues. Germline lookup yields CDR1 MNHEY and CDR2 SVGAGI. CDR3 sequence (DNA): TGTGCCAGCAGTTACTCAGCAGCGGGAGGATTAAAGACCCAGTACTTC. This translates into CASSYSAAGGLKTQYF.

The J gene is TRBJ1-1, the V gene TRBV4-1, with D possibly being TRBD1 (5 bases). There are 16 residues in the CDR3. Germline CDR1 reads MGHRA; CDR2 reads YSYEKL. With 0 bases removed from V and 4 bases from J, the gap between germline ends came to 15 bases. Here the CDR3 reads CASSQEGWGDGTEAFF. The CDR3 DNA reads TGCGCCAGCAGCCAAGAGGGGTGGGGGGACGGCACTGAAGCTTTCTTT.

This rearrangement joins TRBV20-1 to TRBJ1-5, with D unresolved. This CDR3 contains 15 residues. V lost 6 bases and J lost 3, with 18 bases in between. Germline V gives CDR1 DFQATT, CDR2 SNEGSKA (reference sequence). The CDR3: CSATVSGVSNQPQHF. The DNA for the CDR3 is TGCAGTGCCACCGTATCCGGGGTCTCCAATCAGCCCCAGCATTTT.

The rearrangement links TRBV7-2 to TRBJ2-3, with 9 bases lining up with TRBD2. The CDR3 spans 16 residues. V lost 4 bases and J lost 0; bases outside the gene matches: 5. Per the germline V gene, CDR1 is SGHTA and CDR2 is FQGNSA. CDR3 protein: CASSYLAGISTDTQYF. DNA of the CDR3: TGTGCCAGCAGCTACCTAGCGGGGATTAGCACAGATACGCAGTATTTT.

This clonotype was found many times. The genes are TRBV4-1 and TRBJ1-6; no clear D. The V gene's germline CDR1 is MGHRA and CDR2 YSYEKL. This CDR3 contains 14 residues. V lost 0 bases and J 8 bases, leaving 8 bases between the germline ends. CDR3 residues: CASSQELRDSPLHF. In DNA form, the CDR3 reads TGCGCCAGCAGCCAAGAACTGAGAGATTCACCCCTCCACTTT.

V usage is TRBV7-9 and J usage is TRBJ2-1, with 8 bases aligning to TRBD1. J gave up 6 bases and V 1 base, and 8 bases lay outside the gene matches. The CDR3 runs to 16 residues. Germline CDR1 and CDR2: SEHNR and FQNEAQ (reference sequence). In DNA, the CDR3 is TGTGCCAGCAGCTTAGATGGACAGGGTCATTTCAATGAGCAGTTCTTC. Amino acid sequence: CASSLDGQGHFNEQFF. Looking up the rest from reference TRBV7-9 and TRBJ2-1 gives the full variable domain: DTGVSQNPRHKITKRGQNVTFRCDPISEHNRLYWYRQTLGQGPEFLTYFQNEAQLEKSRLLSDRFSAERPKGSFSTLEIQRTEQGDSAMYLCASSLDGQGHFNEQFFGPGTRLTVL.

This clonotype occurred a few times. This chain uses TRBV7-8 with TRBJ1-6; 10 nucleotides agree with TRBD1. This CDR3 has 15 amino acids. Germline-derived CDR1 and CDR2 are SGHVS and FQNEAQ. V was clipped by 5 bases and J by 6 bases; unmatched bases: 4. The CDR3 is CASSLRQGANSPLHF. CDR3 coding DNA: TGTGCCAGCAGCCTCCGACAGGGGGCTAATTCACCCCTCCACTTT.

The rearrangement uses TRBV4-1 and TRBJ2-1; TRBD2 agrees at 10 bases. The CDR3 is 19 residues long. Germline V lookup: CDR1 MGHRA, CDR2 YSYEKL. Losses at the gene ends were 0 bases for V and 7 bases for J; bases not matched to a gene: 15. The CDR3: CASSQDPVWSGGASNEQFF. The CDR3 DNA is TGCGCCAGCAGCCAAGATCCGGTATGGAGCGGGGGGGCAAGTAATGAGCAGTTCTTC.

The chain recombines TRBV14 with TRBJ1-2, with 9 bases aligning to TRBD1. Germline V gives CDR1 SGHDN, CDR2 FVKESK. This CDR3 is built from 15 residues. V shed 4 bases, J shed 4 bases, and the junction held 7 bases outside the gene matches. CDR3 amino acids: CASSPGTGIRYGYTF. CDR3 DNA sequence: TGTGCCAGCAGCCCAGGGACAGGGATTCGCTATGGCTACACCTTC. The complete variable domain, with remaining parts taken from reference TRBV14 and TRBJ1-2, reads EAGVTQFPSHSVIEKGQTVTLRCDPISGHDNLYWYRRVMGKEIKFLLHFVKESKQDESGMPNNRFLAERTGGTYSTLKVQPAELEDSGVYFCASSPGTGIRYGYTFGSGTRLTVV.

This clonotype was seen only once. The rearrangement joins TRBV10-3 to TRBJ2-1; perhaps TRBD2 as D (6 bases). Trimming took off 8 bases at V and 9 bases at J, with 14 bases between the two ends. The V gene's germline CDR1 is ENHRY and CDR2 SYGVKD. CDR3 size: 12 residues. CDR3 sequence reads: CAIGTSVGEQFF. Written as DNA, the CDR3 is TGTGCCATCGGGACTTCGGTTGGTGAGCAGTTCTTC.